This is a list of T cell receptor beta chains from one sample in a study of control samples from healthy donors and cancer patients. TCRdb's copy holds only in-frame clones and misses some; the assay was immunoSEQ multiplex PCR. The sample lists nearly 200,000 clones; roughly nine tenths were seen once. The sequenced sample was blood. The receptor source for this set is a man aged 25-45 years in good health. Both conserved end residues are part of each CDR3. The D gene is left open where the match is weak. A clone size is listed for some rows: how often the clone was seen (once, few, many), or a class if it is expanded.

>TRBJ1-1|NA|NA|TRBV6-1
TGTGCCAGCAGTGATTTGGGGTGGGCCAATGAAGCTTTCTTT
CASSDLGWANEAFF
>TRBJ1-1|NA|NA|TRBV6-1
TGTGCCAGCAGTGAAGCCTACAGGGCCGCGGGCACTGAAGCTTTCTTT
CASSEAYRAAGTEAFF
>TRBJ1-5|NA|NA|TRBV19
TGTGCCAGTAGTCGAAAGATAAATCAGCCCCAGCATTTT
CASSRKINQPQHF
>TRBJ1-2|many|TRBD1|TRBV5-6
TGTGCCAGCAGCCGCGGACAGGTTGCCTATGGCTACACCTTC
CASSRGQVAYGYTF
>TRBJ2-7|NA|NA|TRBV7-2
TGTGCCAGCAGCCTCGACATGGGTCCCTACGAGCAGTACTTC
CASSLDMGPYEQYF
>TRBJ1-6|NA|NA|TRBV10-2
TGCGCCAGCAGAAATAATTCACCCCTCCACTTT
CASRNNSPLHF
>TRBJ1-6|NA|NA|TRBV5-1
TGCGCCAGCAGAGACAGCAATAATTCACCCCTCCACTTT
CASRDSNNSPLHF
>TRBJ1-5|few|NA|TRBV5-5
TGTGCCAGCAGCCCCACTGGGGTCGTTTTCGGTTATCAGCCCCAGCATTTT
CASSPTGVVFGYQPQHF
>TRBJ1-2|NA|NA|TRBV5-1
TGCGCCAGCAGCTTGTCTGACAGCTATGGCTACACCTTC
CASSLSDSYGYTF
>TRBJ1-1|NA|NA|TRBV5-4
TGTGCCAGCACCGCAGATCGAGGGGGGATGAACACTGAAGCTTTCTTT
CASTADRGGMNTEAFF